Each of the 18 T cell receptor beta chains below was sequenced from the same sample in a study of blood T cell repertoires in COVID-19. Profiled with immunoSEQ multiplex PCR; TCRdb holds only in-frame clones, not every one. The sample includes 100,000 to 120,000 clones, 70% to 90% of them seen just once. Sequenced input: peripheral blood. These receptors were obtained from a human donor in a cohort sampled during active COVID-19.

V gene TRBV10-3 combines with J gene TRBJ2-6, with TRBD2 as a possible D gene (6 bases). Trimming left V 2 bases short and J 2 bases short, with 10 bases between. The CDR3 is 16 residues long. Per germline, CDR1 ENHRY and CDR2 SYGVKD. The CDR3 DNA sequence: TGTGCCATCAGTGAGGAGGGGACTGCTGGGGCCAACGTCCTGACTTTC. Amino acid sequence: CAISEEGTAGANVLTF.

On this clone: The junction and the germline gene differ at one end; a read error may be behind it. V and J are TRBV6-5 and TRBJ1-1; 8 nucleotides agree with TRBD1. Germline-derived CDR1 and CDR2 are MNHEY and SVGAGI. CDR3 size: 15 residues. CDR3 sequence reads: CASSYSRQGNSEAFF. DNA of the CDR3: TGTGCCAGCAGTTACTCGAGACAGGGGAACTCTGAAGCTTTCTTT.

The CDR3 DNA is TGTGCCAGCGGGACTAGCGGGAGCCTCTCCTACAATGAGCAGTTCTTC. This codes for CASGTSGSLSYNEQFF. The chain is built from TRBV5-4 and TRBJ2-1, with TRBD2 matching 14 bases. With 7 bases clipped from V and 0 bases from J, the junction kept 3 bases outside the gene matches. CDR3 length equals 16 residues. The germline V gene has CDR1 SGHNT and CDR2 YYREEE (reference sequence).

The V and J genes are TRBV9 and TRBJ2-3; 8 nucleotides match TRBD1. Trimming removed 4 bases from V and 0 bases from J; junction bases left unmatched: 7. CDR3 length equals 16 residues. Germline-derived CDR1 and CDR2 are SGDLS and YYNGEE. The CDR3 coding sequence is TGTGCCAGCAGCTCCCAGGGGGCCCTTAGCACAGATACGCAGTATTTT. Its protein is CASSSQGALSTDTQYF.

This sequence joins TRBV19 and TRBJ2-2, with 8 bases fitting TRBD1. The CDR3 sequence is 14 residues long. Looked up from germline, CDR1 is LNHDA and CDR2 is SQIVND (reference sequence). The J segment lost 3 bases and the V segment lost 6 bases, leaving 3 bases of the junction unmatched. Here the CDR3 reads CASSDRGYTGELFF. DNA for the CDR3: TGTGCCAGTAGCGACAGGGGATACACCGGGGAGCTGTTTTTT.

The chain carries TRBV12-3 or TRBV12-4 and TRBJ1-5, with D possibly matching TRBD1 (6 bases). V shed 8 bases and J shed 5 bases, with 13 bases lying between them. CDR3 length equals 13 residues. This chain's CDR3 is CASGKQGDQPQHF. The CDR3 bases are TGTGCCAGCGGTAAACAGGGAGATCAGCCCCAGCATTTT.

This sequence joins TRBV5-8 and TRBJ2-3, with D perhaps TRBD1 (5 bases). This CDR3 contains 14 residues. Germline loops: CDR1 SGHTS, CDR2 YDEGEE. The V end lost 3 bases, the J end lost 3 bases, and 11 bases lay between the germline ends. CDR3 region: CASSSPKGTDTQYF. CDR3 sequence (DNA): TGTGCCAGCAGCTCACCTAAGGGGACAGATACGCAGTATTTT.

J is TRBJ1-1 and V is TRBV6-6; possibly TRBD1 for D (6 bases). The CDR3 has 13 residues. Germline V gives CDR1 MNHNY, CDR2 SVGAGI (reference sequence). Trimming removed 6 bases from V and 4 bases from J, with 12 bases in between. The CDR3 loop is CASSETTGTEAFF. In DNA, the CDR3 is TGTGCCAGCAGCGAAACGACAGGCACTGAAGCTTTCTTT.

The CDR3 DNA reads as TGTGCCAGCAGTTTACCCCGAGGCCTGAACACTGAAGCTTTCTTT. This codes for CASSLPRGLNTEAFF. The chain couples TRBV28 to TRBJ1-1; D unclear. The CDR3 length is 15 residues. V lost 2 bases and J lost 0, with 10 bases in between. In germline, CDR1 is MDHEN, CDR2 SYDVKM. The full variable domain, its missing parts supplied by reference TRBV28 and TRBJ1-1, is DVKVTQSSRYLVKRTGEKVFLECVQDMDHENMFWYRQDPGLGLRLIYFSYDVKMKEKGDIPEGYSVSREKKERFSLILESASTNQTSMYLCASSLPRGLNTEAFFGQGTRLTVV.

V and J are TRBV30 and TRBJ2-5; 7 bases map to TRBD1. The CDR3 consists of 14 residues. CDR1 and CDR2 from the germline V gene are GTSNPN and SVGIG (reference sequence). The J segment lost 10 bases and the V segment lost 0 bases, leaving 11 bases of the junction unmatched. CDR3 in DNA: TGTGCCTGGAGTGTACAGGCAGGGGGTAGAAACCAGTACTTC. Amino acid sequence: CAWSVQAGGRNQYF.

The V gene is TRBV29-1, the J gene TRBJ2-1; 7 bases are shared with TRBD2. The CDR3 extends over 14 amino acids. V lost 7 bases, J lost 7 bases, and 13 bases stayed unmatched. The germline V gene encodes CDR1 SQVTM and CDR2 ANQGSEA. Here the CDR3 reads CSASTSKGVNEQFF. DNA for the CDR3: TGCAGCGCTTCGACTAGCAAGGGCGTAAATGAGCAGTTCTTC.

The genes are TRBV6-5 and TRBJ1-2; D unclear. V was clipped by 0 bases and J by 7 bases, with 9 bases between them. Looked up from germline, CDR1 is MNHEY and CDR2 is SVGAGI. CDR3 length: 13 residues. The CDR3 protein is CASSYSRDRGYTF. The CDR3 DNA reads TGTGCCAGCAGTTACTCTCGCGATCGTGGCTACACCTTC.

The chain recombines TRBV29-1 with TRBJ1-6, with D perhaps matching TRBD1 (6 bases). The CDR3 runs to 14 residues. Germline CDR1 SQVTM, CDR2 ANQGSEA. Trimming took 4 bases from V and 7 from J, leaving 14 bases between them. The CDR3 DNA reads TGCAGCGTTGGAGCAGGGGAGGGGAATTCACCCCTCCACTTT. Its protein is CSVGAGEGNSPLHF.

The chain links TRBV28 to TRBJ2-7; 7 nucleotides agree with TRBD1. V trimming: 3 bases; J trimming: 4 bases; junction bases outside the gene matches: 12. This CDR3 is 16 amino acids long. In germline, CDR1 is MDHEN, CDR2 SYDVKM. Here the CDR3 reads CASSLPRQGRQYEQYF. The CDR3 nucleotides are TGTGCCAGCAGTTTGCCCCGACAGGGCCGCCAATACGAGCAGTACTTC.

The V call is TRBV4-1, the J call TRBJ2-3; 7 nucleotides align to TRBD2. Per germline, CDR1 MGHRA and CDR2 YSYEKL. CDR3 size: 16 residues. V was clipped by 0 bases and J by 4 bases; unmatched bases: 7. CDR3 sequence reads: CASSQDWTSRADTQYF. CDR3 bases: TGCGCCAGCAGCCAAGATTGGACTAGTAGAGCAGATACGCAGTATTTT.

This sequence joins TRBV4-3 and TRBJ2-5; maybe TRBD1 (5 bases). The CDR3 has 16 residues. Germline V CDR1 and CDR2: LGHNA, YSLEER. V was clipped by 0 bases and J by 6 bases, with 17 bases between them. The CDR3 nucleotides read TGCGCCAGCAGCCAAGATATTGGGGCAGGAAGGCAGACCCAGTACTTC. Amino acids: CASSQDIGAGRQTQYF.

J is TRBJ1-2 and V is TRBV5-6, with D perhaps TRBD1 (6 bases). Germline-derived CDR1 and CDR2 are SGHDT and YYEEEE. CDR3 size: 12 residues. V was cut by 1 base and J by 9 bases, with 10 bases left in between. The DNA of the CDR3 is TGTGCCAGCAGCTTGAACAGGGTTAGCTACACCTTC. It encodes CASSLNRVSYTF.

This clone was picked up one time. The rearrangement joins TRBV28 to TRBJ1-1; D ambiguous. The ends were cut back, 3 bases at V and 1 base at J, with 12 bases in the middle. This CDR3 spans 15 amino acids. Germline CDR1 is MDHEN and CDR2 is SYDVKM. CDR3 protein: CASSLGWAENTEAFF. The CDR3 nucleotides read TGTGCCAGCAGTTTGGGTTGGGCAGAGAACACTGAAGCTTTCTTT.